This T cell receptor (beta chain) was found in a study of Ad26.COV2.S vaccination and SARS-CoV-2 variants. The overall study: Among those in the COV1001 Ad26.COV2.S trial arm was the donor.

The table came from immunoSEQ multiplex PCR; TCRdb's copy has only in-frame clones and leaves some out. The sample records around 450,000 clones, around 90% being singletons. Indicated treatment: around 19 received Ad26.COV2.S at low or high dose, single or two shots; five or six received placebo; per-sample allocation not given. At day 63 after the first vaccine or placebo injection, samples were drawn. In Boston, an adult donor aged 18-55 years took part. Wuhan-strain SARS-CoV-2 spike was expressed by the Ad26 vector that made up the vaccine. The germline V gene encodes CDR1 SNHLY and CDR2 FYNNEI. The CDR3 spans 16 residues. Unmatched junction bases numbered 13, after V lost 8 bases and J lost 6 bases.

Sequenced material: peripheral blood, taken in a trial of Ad26.COV2.S vaccine versus placebo. V gene TRBV2 combines with J gene TRBJ1-2; 12 bases align to TRBD1. The source is a person between 18 and 65 years old who received the Ad26.COV2.S COVID-19 vaccine or a placebo. The CDR3 region is CASYSIRDRGRNGYTF. As DNA, the CDR3 is TGTGCCAGCTACTCGATTCGGGACAGGGGGCGCAATGGCTACACCTTC.